The 25 T cell receptor beta chains below were found in one sample sequenced in a study of blood T cell repertoires in COVID-19. Sequenced by immunoSEQ multiplex PCR; TCRdb stores in-frame clones only, minus some. The data contain about 120,000 clones, around nine tenths of them singletons. Sequencing input: peripheral blood. All receptors derive from a man between 45 and 60 years old with active COVID-19.

The chain employs TRBV5-1 and TRBJ2-7, with 9 bases aligning to TRBD1. The ends lost 2 bases at V and 1 base at J; junction bases unmatched: 4. This CDR3 has 15 amino acids. Germline CDR1 reads SGHRS; CDR2 reads YFSETQ. The CDR3 DNA sequence: TGCGCCAGCAGCTTCCGGGACAGGGCTTCCTACGAGCAGTACTTC. This translates into CASSFRDRASYEQYF.

The chain couples TRBV5-4 to TRBJ2-4; the match to TRBD1 covers 7 bases. Germline V gene lookup returns CDR1 SGHNT and CDR2 YYREEE (reference sequence). With V trimmed by 3 bases and J by 1 base, 10 bases remained unmatched. The CDR3 is 17 residues long. Written as DNA, the CDR3 is TGTGCCAGCAGCTCGAGGGGGCCACCTGGGGCCAAAAACATTCAGTACTTC. It specifies CASSSRGPPGAKNIQYF. The full variable domain, with the rest looked up from reference TRBV5-4 and TRBJ2-4, is ETGVTQSPTHLIKTRGQQVTLRCSSQSGHNTVSWYQQALGQGPQFIFQYYREEENGRGNFPPRFSGLQFPNYSSELNVNALELDDSALYLCASSSRGPPGAKNIQYFGAGTRLSVL.

This chain links TRBV18 with TRBJ2-1; TRBD1 matches at 10 bases. The germline V gene has CDR1 KGHSH and CDR2 LQKENI. The CDR3 is 16 amino acids. J was trimmed by 7 bases and V by 3 bases; bases with no gene match: 9. DNA for the CDR3: TGTGCCAGCTCACCCACGGACAGGGGGGGTCTAAATGAGCAGTTCTTC. This sequence encodes CASSPTDRGGLNEQFF.

This clone was seen only once. J is TRBJ2-1 and V is TRBV7-2; TRBD2 agrees at 9 bases. Germline CDR1 and CDR2: SGHTA and FQGNSA. The trim removed 2 bases at V and 9 bases at J, leaving 8 bases unmatched. The CDR3 is 15 residues long. CDR3 nucleotide sequence: TGTGCCAGCAGCTTAATAGCGGGAGTTCTACTTGAGCAGTTCTTC. Translation gives CASSLIAGVLLEQFF.

This sequence joins TRBV7-9 and TRBJ1-3; D unclear. The length of the CDR3 is 14 residues. Germline lookup yields CDR1 SEHNR and CDR2 FQNEAQ (reference sequence). The ends were cut back, 0 bases at V and 4 bases at J, with 7 bases in the middle. The CDR3: CASSLAEEGNTIYF. The CDR3 DNA is TGTGCCAGCAGCTTAGCGGAGGAGGGAAACACCATATATTTT.

This chain links TRBV11-3 with TRBJ1-6; D gene uncertain. The V gene's germline CDR1 is SGHNT and CDR2 YENEEA. This CDR3 region has 13 residues. The V end lost 4 bases, the J end lost 8 bases, and 9 bases lay between the germline ends. CDR3 region: CASSSIQYSPLHF. Written as DNA, the CDR3 is TGTGCCAGCAGCTCGATACAGTATTCACCCCTCCACTTT.

The chain links TRBV6-5 to TRBJ2-1; 11 bases match TRBD1. This CDR3 is built from 13 residues. The V gene end was trimmed by 10 bases and the J gene end by 7 bases; junction bases not matched to a gene: 6. CDR1 and CDR2 from the germline V gene are MNHEY and SVGAGI. The CDR3 sequence is CATGQGASNEQFF. CDR3 in DNA: TGTGCCACCGGACAGGGGGCGAGTAATGAGCAGTTCTTC.

This chain connects TRBV15 to TRBJ2-5, with TRBD1 matching 8 bases. The CDR3 consists of 18 residues. Germline CDR1 is LNHNV and CDR2 is YYDKDF (reference sequence). The V segment lost 1 base and the J segment 5 bases; nucleotides outside the gene matches: 15. This chain's CDR3 is CATSRGTLDRGFGETQYF. The CDR3 DNA follows: TGTGCCACCAGCAGAGGGACCCTTGACAGGGGATTCGGGGAGACCCAGTACTTC.

This rearrangement joins TRBV2 to TRBJ1-1; D uncertain. The germline gives CDR1 SNHLY, CDR2 FYNNEI. The CDR3 consists of 18 residues. Trimming pared 2 bases from V and 1 base from J, leaving 20 bases between. CDR3 protein: CASSEIPLGSPRNTEAFF. The CDR3 nucleotides read TGTGCCAGCAGTGAAATCCCCCTAGGCAGCCCAAGGAACACTGAAGCTTTCTTT.

V and J are TRBV13 and TRBJ2-1, with D possibly TRBD2 on 5 matching bases. V dropped 6 bases and J dropped 5 bases, with 8 bases sitting between them. The germline gives CDR1 PRHDT, CDR2 FYEKMQ (reference sequence). The CDR3 totals 12 residues. DNA of the CDR3: TGTGCCAGCAGGGACGGGGACAATGAGCAGTTCTTC. It yields the protein CASRDGDNEQFF.

The chain is built from TRBV30 and TRBJ2-3; TRBD2 is a possible D gene (6 bases). Per the germline V gene, CDR1 is GTSNPN and CDR2 is SVGIG (reference sequence). The CDR3 runs to 14 residues. Trimming shortened V by 5 bases and J by 0 bases, and 12 bases separated the two germline ends. DNA of the CDR3: TGTGCCTGGGTGAGCGGGCTTAGCACAGATACGCAGTATTTT. It encodes CAWVSGLSTDTQYF.

The chain couples TRBV19 to TRBJ1-4; D gene uncertain. The CDR3 is made up of 15 amino acids. V was pared by 1 base and J by 5 bases, with 11 bases between. Germline V gene lookup returns CDR1 LNHDA and CDR2 SQIVND (reference sequence). The CDR3: CASSIGAQLNEKLFF. In nucleotides, the CDR3 is TGTGCCAGTAGTATAGGAGCGCAGTTGAATGAAAAACTGTTTTTT. The full variable domain, its missing parts supplied by reference TRBV19 and TRBJ1-4, is DGGITQSPKYLFRKEGQNVTLSCEQNLNHDAMYWYRQDPGQGLRLIYYSQIVNDFQKGDIAEGYSVSREKKESFPLTVTSAQKNPTAFYLCASSIGAQLNEKLFFGSGTQLSVL.

This chain uses TRBV5-1 with TRBJ2-3; TRBD1 aligns across 8 bases. Germline values: CDR1 SGHRS, CDR2 YFSETQ. J lost 0 bases, V lost 4 bases, and 7 bases had no gene match. CDR3 length equals 16 residues. CDR3: CASSLGTGASTDTQYF. In DNA, the CDR3 is TGCGCCAGCAGCCTCGGGACAGGAGCCAGCACAGATACGCAGTATTTT.

The genes are TRBV6-5 and TRBJ1-1; 8 nucleotides match TRBD1. CDR1 and CDR2 from the germline V gene are MNHEY and SVGAGI. This CDR3 has 15 amino acids. Trimming removed 4 bases from V and 7 bases from J; junction bases left unmatched: 11. In nucleotides, the CDR3 is TGTGCCAGCAGTTCCCCTCAGGGGGCTTCGAGTGAAGCTTTCTTT. This translates into CASSSPQGASSEAFF.

The CDR3 region has the DNA TGTGCCAGCAGCGTACCGGGACTAGCCTCCTACGAGCAGTACTTC. Translation: CASSVPGLASYEQYF. The rearrangement joins TRBV7-3 to TRBJ2-7; 9 bases fit TRBD2. Germline V gene data show CDR1 as SGHTA and CDR2 as FQGTGA. The CDR3 sequence is 15 residues long. V lost 5 bases to trimming and J lost 0 bases; unmatched junction nucleotides: 5.

This clone was picked up one time. The chain joins TRBV6-5 to TRBJ1-2; D not resolved. This CDR3 is 14 amino acids long. Germline V gene lookup returns CDR1 MNHEY and CDR2 SVGAGI. Trimming took 9 bases from V and 2 from J, leaving 16 bases between them. The CDR3 bases are TGTGCCAGTAAACCCTTTTGGCAAAACTATGGCTACACCTTC. Its translation: CASKPFWQNYGYTF.

For the CDR3, the DNA is TGTGCCAGCTCACAACGGGGGGTTTCGGACACCGGGGAGCTGTTTTTT. Translated, it gives CASSQRGVSDTGELFF. This sequence joins TRBV18 and TRBJ2-2, with 7 positions matching TRBD2. This CDR3 is built from 16 residues. Germline trimming cut 4 bases from V and 3 bases from J; bases unmatched to any gene: 8. Per the germline V gene, CDR1 is KGHSH and CDR2 is LQKENI.

The chain recombines TRBV7-9 with TRBJ1-2, with 7 bases that match TRBD1. The junction had 4 bases not matched to a gene; V was cut back by 4 bases and J by 8 bases. This CDR3 comprises 12 residues. The V gene's germline CDR1 is SEHNR and CDR2 FQNEAQ (reference sequence). The CDR3 loop reads CASSSTGEGYTF. As DNA, the CDR3 is TGTGCCAGCAGCTCTACAGGGGAAGGCTACACCTTC. The full variable domain, rest sourced from reference TRBV7-9 and TRBJ1-2, is DTGVSQNPRHKITKRGQNVTFRCDPISEHNRLYWYRQTLGQGPEFLTYFQNEAQLEKSRLLSDRFSAERPKGSFSTLEIQRTEQGDSAMYLCASSSTGEGYTFGSGTRLTVV.

The chain has TRBV3-1 (or the pseudogene TRBV3-2) and TRBJ2-2, with 13 bases identical to TRBD2. Germline V gives CDR1 LGHDT, CDR2 YNNKEL (reference sequence). This CDR3 region has 19 residues. Unmatched junction bases numbered 11, after V lost 2 bases and J lost 5 bases. CDR3 sequence: CASSQKGLAGTQGTGELFF. CDR3 bases: TGTGCCAGCAGCCAAAAGGGACTAGCGGGGACCCAAGGGACCGGGGAGCTGTTTTTT.

This clone was counted only a few times. The CDR3 coding sequence is TGTGCCAGCACGAGTGACAGAGCGAACAATCAGCCCCAGCATTTT. Its protein is CASTSDRANNQPQHF. V usage is TRBV2 and J usage is TRBJ1-5; perhaps TRBD1 as D (5 bases). V lost 7 bases and J lost 3, with 16 bases in between. CDR1 and CDR2 from the germline V gene are SNHLY and FYNNEI. The CDR3 consists of 15 residues.

This chain joins TRBV5-8 and TRBJ2-1; 8 positions match TRBD1. The CDR3 sequence is 13 residues long. Germline V gives CDR1 SGHTS, CDR2 YDEGEE. The V segment lost 4 bases and the J segment 8 bases; nucleotides outside the gene matches: 5. The DNA for the CDR3 is TGTGCCAGCAGCCGACAGGGGCGAGATGAGCAGTTCTTC. Protein: CASSRQGRDEQFF.

The genes are TRBV30 and TRBJ1-1, with 9 nucleotides matching TRBD1. J was trimmed by 6 bases and V by 3 bases; bases with no gene match: 5. In germline, CDR1 is GTSNPN, CDR2 SVGIG (reference sequence). This CDR3 region has 13 residues. CDR3 in DNA: TGTGCCTGGAGGGGACAGGGAACGGCTGAAGCTTTCTTT. Translation gives CAWRGQGTAEAFF.

This clone was recorded once. The chain combines TRBV24-1 with TRBJ2-1; D is possibly TRBD2 (5 bases). V was shortened by 3 bases and J by 1 base, with 18 bases between the two germline ends. Germline lookup yields CDR1 KGHDR and CDR2 SFDVKD. The CDR3 is 18 residues long. The CDR3 DNA reads as TGTGCCACCAGTGATGAAGCGGACCTCCCTGGGTCCTACAATGAGCAGTTCTTC. Protein sequence: CATSDEADLPGSYNEQFF.

The chain joins TRBV29-1 to TRBJ1-1; TRBD1 might be the D (6 bases). The V and J ends lost 1 base and 12 bases respectively, with 15 bases between them. The length of the CDR3 is 12 residues. Germline CDR1 and CDR2: SQVTM and ANQGSEA. CDR3: CSVEGRQESTFF. The CDR3 nucleotides are TGCAGCGTTGAAGGCCGACAGGAAAGCACTTTCTTT.

This chain links TRBV25-1 with TRBJ1-5; D is unclear. The V gene's germline CDR1 is MGHDK and CDR2 SYGVNS. This CDR3 is 13 amino acids long. Trimming took 7 bases from V and 2 from J, leaving 9 bases between them. The CDR3 region has the DNA TGTGCCAGCACGCACGGGGGCAATCAGCCCCAGCATTTT. It yields the protein CASTHGGNQPQHF.